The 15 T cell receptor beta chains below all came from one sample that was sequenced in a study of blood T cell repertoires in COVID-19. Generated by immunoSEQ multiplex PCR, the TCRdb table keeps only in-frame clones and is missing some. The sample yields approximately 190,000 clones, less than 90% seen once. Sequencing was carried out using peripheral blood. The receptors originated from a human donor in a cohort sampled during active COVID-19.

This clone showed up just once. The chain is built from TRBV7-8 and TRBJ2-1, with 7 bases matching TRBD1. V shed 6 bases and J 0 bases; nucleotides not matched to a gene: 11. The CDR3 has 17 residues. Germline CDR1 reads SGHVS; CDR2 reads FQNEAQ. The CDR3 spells CASSSPGQRSSYNEQFF. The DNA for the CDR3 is TGTGCCAGCAGTTCTCCGGGACAGCGGAGCTCCTACAATGAGCAGTTCTTC.

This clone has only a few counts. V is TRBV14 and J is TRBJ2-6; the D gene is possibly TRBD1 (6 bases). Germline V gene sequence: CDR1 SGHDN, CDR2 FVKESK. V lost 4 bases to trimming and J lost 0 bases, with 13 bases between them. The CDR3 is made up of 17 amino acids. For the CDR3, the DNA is TGTGCCAGCAGCCCGATAAACAGGGCCTCTGGGGCCAACGTCCTGACTTTC. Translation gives CASSPINRASGANVLTF.

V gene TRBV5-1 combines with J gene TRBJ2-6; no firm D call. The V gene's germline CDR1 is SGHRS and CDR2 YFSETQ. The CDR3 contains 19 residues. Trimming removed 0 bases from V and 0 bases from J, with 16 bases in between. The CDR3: CASSLAPMTVVSGANVLTF. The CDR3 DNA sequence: TGCGCCAGCAGCTTGGCCCCTATGACTGTTGTCTCTGGGGCCAACGTCCTGACTTTC.

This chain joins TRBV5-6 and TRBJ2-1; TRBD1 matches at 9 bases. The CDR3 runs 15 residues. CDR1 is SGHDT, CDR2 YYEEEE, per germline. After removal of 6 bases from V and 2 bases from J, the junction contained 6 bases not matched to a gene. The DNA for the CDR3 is TGTGCCAGCACGTTCGGACAGGGGACCTACAATGAGCAGTTCTTC. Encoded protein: CASTFGQGTYNEQFF.

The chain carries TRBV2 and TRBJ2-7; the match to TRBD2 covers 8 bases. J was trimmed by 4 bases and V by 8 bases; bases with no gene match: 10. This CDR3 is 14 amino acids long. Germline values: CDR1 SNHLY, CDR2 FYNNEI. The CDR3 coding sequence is TGTGCCAGCGTCCAAGCGGGAGAGGGATACGAGCAGTACTTC. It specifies CASVQAGEGYEQYF.

The CDR3 sequence: CASSEPGESYEQYV. DNA of the CDR3: TGTGCCAGCAGTGAACCCGGGGAATCCTACGAGCAGTACGTC. The chain carries TRBV6-1 and TRBJ2-7, with D possibly matching TRBD2 (5 bases). Trimming stripped 2 bases from V and 1 base from J, with 9 bases between. This CDR3 has 14 amino acids. Germline CDR1 and CDR2: MNHNS and SASEGT.

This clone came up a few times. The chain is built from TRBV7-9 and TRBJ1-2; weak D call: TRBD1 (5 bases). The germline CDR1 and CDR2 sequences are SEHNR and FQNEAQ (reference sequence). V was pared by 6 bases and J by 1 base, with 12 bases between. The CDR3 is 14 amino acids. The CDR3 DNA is TGTGCCAGCAGGGGCGCTCAGGGTAACTATGGCTACACCTTC. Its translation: CASRGAQGNYGYTF. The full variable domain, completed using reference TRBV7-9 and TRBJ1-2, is DTGVSQNPRHKITKRGQNVTFRCDPISEHNRLYWYRQTLGQGPEFLTYFQNEAQLEKSRLLSDRFSAERPKGSFSTLEIQRTEQGDSAMYLCASRGAQGNYGYTFGSGTRLTVV.

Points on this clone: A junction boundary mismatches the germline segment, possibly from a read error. The CDR3: CASSFSLGQGQETQYF. The CDR3 DNA reads TGTGCTAGCAGCTTTAGCCTGGGACAGGGGCAAGAGACCCAGTACTTC. The chain uses TRBV7-7 and TRBJ2-5, with 10 bases matching TRBD1. The CDR3 consists of 16 residues. Looked up from germline, CDR1 is SSHAT and CDR2 is FNYEAQ (reference sequence).

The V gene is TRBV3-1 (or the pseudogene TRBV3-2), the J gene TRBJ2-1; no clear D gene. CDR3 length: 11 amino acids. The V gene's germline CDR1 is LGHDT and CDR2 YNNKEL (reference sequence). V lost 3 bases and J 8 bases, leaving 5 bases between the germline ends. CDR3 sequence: CASSQYHEQFF. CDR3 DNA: TGTGCCAGCAGCCAGTATCATGAGCAGTTCTTC.

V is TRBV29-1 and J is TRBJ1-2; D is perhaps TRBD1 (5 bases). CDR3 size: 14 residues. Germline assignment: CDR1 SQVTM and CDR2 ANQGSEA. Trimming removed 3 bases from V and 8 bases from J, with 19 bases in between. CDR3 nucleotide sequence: TGCAGCGTTGATCCCCGGGACTCGGCTAGGGGCTACACCTTC. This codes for CSVDPRDSARGYTF.

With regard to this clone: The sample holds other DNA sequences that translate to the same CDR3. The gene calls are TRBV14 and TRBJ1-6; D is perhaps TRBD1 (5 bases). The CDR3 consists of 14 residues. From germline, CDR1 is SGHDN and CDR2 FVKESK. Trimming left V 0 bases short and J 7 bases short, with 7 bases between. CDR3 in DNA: TGTGCCAGCAGCCAAGAAACAGGCAATTCACCCCTCCACTTT. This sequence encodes CASSQETGNSPLHF.

CDR3 nucleotides: TGTGCCAGCAGCGCGATTGGGAGTCATGTGATGGATACGCAGTATTTT. Its translation: CASSAIGSHVMDTQYF. J is TRBJ2-3 and V is TRBV9; TRBD2 might be the D (5 bases). V lost 3 bases to trimming and J lost 6 bases, with 20 bases between them. The CDR3 length is 16 residues. CDR1 is SGDLS and CDR2 is YYNGEE in the germline V gene.

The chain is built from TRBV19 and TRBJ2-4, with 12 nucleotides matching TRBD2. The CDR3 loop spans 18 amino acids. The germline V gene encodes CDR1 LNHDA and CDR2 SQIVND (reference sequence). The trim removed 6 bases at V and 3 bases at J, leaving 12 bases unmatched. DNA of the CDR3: TGTGCCAGTAGAAATCTAGCGGGGGGGCCTGAGAGCAAAAACATTCAGTACTTC. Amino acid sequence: CASRNLAGGPESKNIQYF.

The DNA for the CDR3 is TGTGCCAGCAGCTTAGGGAGGGGATCCACTGAAGCTTTCTTT. It is translated as CASSLGRGSTEAFF. The chain links TRBV11-2 to TRBJ1-1; possibly TRBD1 for D (5 bases). V was clipped by 1 base and J by 4 bases, with 10 bases between them. CDR1 and CDR2 from the germline V gene are SGHAT and FQNNGV. The CDR3 runs 14 residues. Combining the CDR3 with reference TRBV11-2 and TRBJ1-1 gives the whole variable domain EAGVAQSPRYKIIEKRQSVAFWCNPISGHATLYWYQQILGQGPKLLIQFQNNGVVDDSQLPKDRFSAERLKGVDSTLKIQPAKLEDSAVYLCASSLGRGSTEAFFGQGTRLTVV.

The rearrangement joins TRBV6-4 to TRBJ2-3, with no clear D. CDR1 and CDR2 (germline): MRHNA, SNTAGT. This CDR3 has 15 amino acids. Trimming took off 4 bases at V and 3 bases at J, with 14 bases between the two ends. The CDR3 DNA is TGTGCCAGCAGTGCCACTGAGGCCCGAACAGATACGCAGTATTTT. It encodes CASSATEARTDTQYF.